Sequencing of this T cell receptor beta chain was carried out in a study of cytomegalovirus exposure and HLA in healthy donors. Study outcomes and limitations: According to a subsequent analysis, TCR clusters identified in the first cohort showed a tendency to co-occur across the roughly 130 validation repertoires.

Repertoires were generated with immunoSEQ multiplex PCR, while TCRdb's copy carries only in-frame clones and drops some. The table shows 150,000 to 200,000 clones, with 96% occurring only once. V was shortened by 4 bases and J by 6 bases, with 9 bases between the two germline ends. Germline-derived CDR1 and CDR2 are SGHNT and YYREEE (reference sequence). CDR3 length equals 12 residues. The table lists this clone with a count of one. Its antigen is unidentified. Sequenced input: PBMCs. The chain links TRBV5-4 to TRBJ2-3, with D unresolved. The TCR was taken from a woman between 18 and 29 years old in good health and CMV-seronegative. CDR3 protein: CASSLGSDTQYF. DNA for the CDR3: TGTGCCAGCAGCCTAGGATCGGATACGCAGTATTTT.